This T cell receptor (beta chain) was identified in a study of blood T cells in healthy people across ages. A J-beta primer mix and a sample-barcoded 5' primer were used in a second PCR of roughly 6 to 11 cycles. TCRdb reprocessed the 5' RACE reads via MiXCR and lists one record per CDR3 protein. The sample has around 900,000 distinct CDR3 sequences, approximately 50% seen once. The CDR3 totals 13 residues. The V gene end was trimmed by 1 base and the J gene end by 6 bases; junction bases not matched to a gene: 3. Germline assignment: CDR1 DFQATT and CDR2 SNEGSKA (reference sequence). A word on this clonotype: Its antigen is not known.

Whole-study findings and limits: Age brought a roughly linear fall in TCR beta diversity measured per million T cells. Diversity figures derived from one million T cells were judged to underestimate the true value.

This sequence was found in a woman in her fifties or sixties in good health. The chain is built from TRBV20-1 and TRBJ2-3, with 8 bases identical to TRBD2. The material sequenced was blood. The chain's CDR3 is CSARAGGRDTQYF. The DNA for the CDR3 is TGCAGTGCTAGAGCGGGAGGGCGTGATACGCAGTATTTT.